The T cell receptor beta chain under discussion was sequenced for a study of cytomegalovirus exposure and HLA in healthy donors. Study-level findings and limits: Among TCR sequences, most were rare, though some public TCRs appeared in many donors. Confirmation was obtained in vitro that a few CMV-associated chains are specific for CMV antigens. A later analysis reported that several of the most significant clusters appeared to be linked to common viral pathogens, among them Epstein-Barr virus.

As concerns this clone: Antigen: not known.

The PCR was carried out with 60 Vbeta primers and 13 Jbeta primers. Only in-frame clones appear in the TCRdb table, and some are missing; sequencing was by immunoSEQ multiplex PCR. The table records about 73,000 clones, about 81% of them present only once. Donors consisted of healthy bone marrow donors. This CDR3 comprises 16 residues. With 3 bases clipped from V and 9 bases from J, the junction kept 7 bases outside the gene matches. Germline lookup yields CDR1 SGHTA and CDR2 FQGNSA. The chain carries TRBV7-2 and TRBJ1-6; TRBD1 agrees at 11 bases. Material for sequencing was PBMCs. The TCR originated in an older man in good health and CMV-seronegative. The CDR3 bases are TGTGCCAGCAGCTTCGGGGGGGGGACAGGGGGTTCACCCCTCCACTTT. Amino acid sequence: CASSFGGGTGGSPLHF. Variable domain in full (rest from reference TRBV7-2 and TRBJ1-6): GAGVSQSPSNKVTEKGKDVELRCDPISGHTALYWYRQSLGQGLEFLIYFQGNSAPDKSGLPSDRFSAERTGGSVSTLTIQRTQQEDSAVYLCASSFGGGTGGSPLHFGNGTRLTVT.